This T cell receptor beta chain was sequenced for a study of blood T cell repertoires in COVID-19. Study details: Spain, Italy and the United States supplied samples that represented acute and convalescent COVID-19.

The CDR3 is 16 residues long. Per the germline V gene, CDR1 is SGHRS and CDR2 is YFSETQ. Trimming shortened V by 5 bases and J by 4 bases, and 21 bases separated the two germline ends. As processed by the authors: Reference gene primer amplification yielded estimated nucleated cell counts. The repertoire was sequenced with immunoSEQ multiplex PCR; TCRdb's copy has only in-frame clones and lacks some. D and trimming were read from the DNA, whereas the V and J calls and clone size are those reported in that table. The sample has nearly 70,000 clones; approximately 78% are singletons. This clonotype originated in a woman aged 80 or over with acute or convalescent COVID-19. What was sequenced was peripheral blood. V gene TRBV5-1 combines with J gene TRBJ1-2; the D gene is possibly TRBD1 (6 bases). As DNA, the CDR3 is TGCGCCAGCAGAACCGCCCCAGGGGATTCGACCTATGGCTACACCTTC. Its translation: CASRTAPGDSTYGYTF.